This T cell receptor beta chain stems from a study of shared T cell receptors in the human thymus. Method: immunoSEQ multiplex PCR; TCRdb's copy keeps in-frame clones and lacks some. This table has about 660,000 clones, 70% to 90% appearing once. From germline, CDR1 is SGHKS and CDR2 YYEKEE (reference sequence). Trimming took 4 bases from V and 7 from J, leaving 20 bases between them. This CDR3 spans 15 amino acids. These data were also reused for a study on human thymus T cells. From that study: Donors consisted of healthy Finnish infants (having corrective surgery for congenital heart defects). Thymic material originated from resections removed in the course of corrective heart surgery. Thymic and blood repertoires seemed to show skewed V and J gene use. Thymic repertoires overlap heavily among unrelated individuals, related research has reported.

The specimen was thymocytes. The genes are TRBV5-5 and TRBJ1-2; D possibly corresponds to TRBD1 (5 bases). The receptor was isolated from a boy less than two years old with a congenital heart defect. CDR3 nucleotides: TGTGCCAGCAGCCGGATGGGGCAGGTTGGCTCTGGCTACACCTTC. Translation: CASSRMGQVGSGYTF.